Given below is one TCR beta chain in context. Its antigen has not been determined. The input lacks base qualities; no much larger clone sits a single base away. The donors were healthy, HIV-negative adults who had no recently reported acute infections or vaccinations. All donors were Caucasian adults living in Nashville, Tennessee, USA. CD4+ T cells were enriched by magnetic negative selection; naive cells were then positively selected on CD45RA, and the negative fraction formed the memory subset. Blood was obtained by leukapheresis, after which PBMCs were separated by Ficoll-Histopaque density gradient centrifugation and cryopreserved in liquid nitrogen vapor phase. Purity and quantity of every magnetically sorted T cell population were checked by analytical flow cytometry. Each sorted fraction had its genomic DNA isolated and then quantified by UV absorbance on a Nanodrop 2000c. The sample belongs to a study of shared clonotypes between healthy human individuals (dated by TCRdb to 2019 to 2021). Study-wide context: Three men and two women, aged 18 to 49 years, made up the cohort. For each donor, CD4 naive and CD4 memory were each given three plates, CD8 naive was given two plates, and CD8 memory was given one plate. To estimate repertoire size and how much clonotype sharing occurs between individuals, the study deeply sequenced the blood TCR repertoires of roughly 5 healthy adults. To increase sequencing depth and limit assay-specific biases, different laboratories used diverse techniques to prepare libraries and sequence TCR repertoires. Between about 0.8 and 9 billion PBMCs per donor were obtained by leukapheresis.

Using the deep immunoSEQ assay, multiplex PCR amplified TCR CDR3 regions from genomic DNA. Genomic DNA extracted from each cell subset was distributed evenly over all wells of several immunoSEQ 96-well plates, and each plate served as one replicate. For sorted subsets, approximately 210 ng genomic DNA, equal to tens of thousands of T cell genomes, was loaded into each replicate PCR. The purified libraries were quantified using a Qubit 3.0 fluorometer, sized with a Bioanalyzer 2100, and then quantified again using the KAPA Library Quantification kit. Every immunoSEQ 96-well plate was sequenced on a separate single-read 150-cycle Illumina NextSeq 550 flow cell. The study's processing was this. Because only junctional sequences without quality scores were contained in the immunoSEQ output, filtering matching that applied to full-length reads could not be performed. Sequences were annotated with PyIR, a Python wrapper for IgBLAST v1.9, and V/J genes and CDR3 were assigned using IMGT germline references. Reads with weak V/J assignments (E-value above 1e-6), missing CDR3, stop codons, out-of-frame junctions, or ambiguous translated residues were removed. A V3J clonotype was defined by an identical inferred V gene, J gene, and CDR3 amino acid sequence. To compute the percentage overlap between repertoires, the number of shared unique clonotypes was divided by the size of the smaller repertoire. Three approaches were used to assess repertoire richness: RTK rarefaction, the Chao1 estimator, and Recon v2.1 estimates of unobserved clonotypes. OLGA was used to compute generation probabilities for all TCRbeta clonotypes that the gDNA method yielded from four donors. Entries here come from immuneACCESS through TCRdb and include only in-frame sequences with V and J called. Some clones fail to appear in such tables; in the studies checked, an unresolved V gene covers under half of the shortfall, and the cause of the remainder is unknown. Clone size and V and J calls were adopted from that table, with D and trimming inferred from the DNA. The sample records about 2.4 million clones, over 85% of which are singletons. Jointly, the top ten make up 0.36% of the sample.

The CDR3 numbers 14 residues from cysteine through phenylalanine. Left in the record is the CDR3 DNA by itself, 42 bases read in frame from the first base. CDR1 is given as MNHEY and CDR2 as SVGAGI, both from the germline V gene. Deletion took 5 bases off V and 9 bases off J, with a span of 17 bases between the germline ends. Broader findings and caveats from the paper: Estimated clonotype richness was generally larger for naive than for memory subsets. Pairwise subsampling indicated that sequencing depth was expected to affect the degree of clonotype sharing among donors. Higher generation probabilities were observed for clonotypes shared by all four sorted-subset donors than for non-shared clonotypes. Across several donors, approximately 5% of naive CD4, roughly 3.5% of naive CD8, roughly 2.2% of memory CD4, and approximately 0.42% of memory CD8 clonotypes were shared. Because the study included a small number of donors, the genetic and exposure-history diversity represented was limited. Even with the large sequencing depth, rarefaction of the sorted-subset datasets indicated that sequencing was incomplete. Sampling was limited to blood, and TCR repertoires in tissue likely differ from TCR repertoires in blood.

The chain couples TRBV6-5 to TRBJ2-1; a tentative D match to TRBD2 spans 6 bases. The sequence was obtained from a man between 18 and 35 years old in good health. Some clones in this sample may be carry-over from other donors' samples. The material sequenced was naive CD4+ T cells from PBMCs. The cell subset or site tag for this specimen amounts to: CD45RA+ positively selected. The sequenced DNA is TGTGCCAGCAGTCCGAGGACTACCTCCGGTGAGCAGTTCTTC. This codes for CASSPRTTSGEQFF.